This TCR beta chain emerged from a study of cytomegalovirus exposure and HLA in healthy donors. This CDR3 contains 14 residues. V was cut by 3 bases and J by 1 base, with 10 bases left in between. Germline CDR1 SGHTA, CDR2 FQGNSA. The PCR used 60 Vbeta and 13 Jbeta primers. Clones were sequenced by immunoSEQ multiplex PCR, and TCRdb holds only the in-frame ones, with some missing. Seen here are about 140,000 clones, 80% observed once, and the top ten hold around 2.5%. Those who donated were healthy bone marrow donors. The chain combines TRBV7-2 with TRBJ2-7; possible D gene TRBD2, 6 bases. Sequenced: PBMCs. This receptor was obtained from a man aged 50 to 60 in good health and CMV-seronegative. The DNA of the CDR3 is TGTGCCAGCAGCTTTAATGGGGGGTCCTACGAGCAGTACTTC. This sequence encodes CASSFNGGSYEQYF. Filled out from reference TRBV7-2 and TRBJ2-7, the complete variable domain reads GAGVSQSPSNKVTEKGKDVELRCDPISGHTALYWYRQSLGQGLEFLIYFQGNSAPDKSGLPSDRFSAERTGGSVSTLTIQRTQQEDSAVYLCASSFNGGSYEQYFGPGTRLTVT.